Below are 6 T cell receptor beta chains sequenced from a single sample in a study of blood T cell repertoires in COVID-19. Assay: immunoSEQ multiplex PCR; the TCRdb copy retains only in-frame clones and omits some. The table records some 400,000 clones, roughly 90% of them present only once. Sequencing used PBMCs or T cells enriched from blood (not recorded which). These receptors came from a woman in her thirties or forties who had been exposed to COVID-19.

As for this clone: Additional DNA sequences in this sample encode the identical CDR3. This chain connects TRBV12-3 or TRBV12-4 to TRBJ1-5; tentative D call: TRBD1 (6 bases). CDR3 size: 13 residues. V was trimmed by 6 bases and J by 6 bases, leaving 12 bases between them. The CDR3 loop reads CASRQGEGQPQHF. DNA of the CDR3: TGTGCCAGCAGACAGGGTGAAGGTCAGCCCCAGCATTTT.

The chain carries TRBV19 and TRBJ1-2; the D gene is possibly TRBD1 (6 bases). The V end lost 3 bases, the J end lost 6 bases, and 14 bases lay between the germline ends. The CDR3 runs to 14 residues. The germline CDR1 and CDR2 sequences are LNHDA and SQIVND (reference sequence). The CDR3 protein is CASSMVGALNGYTF. The CDR3 region has the DNA TGTGCCAGTAGTATGGTGGGGGCTCTTAATGGCTACACCTTC.

The J gene is TRBJ2-5, the V gene TRBV7-9; perhaps TRBD1 as D (6 bases). Trimming left V 7 bases short and J 3 bases short, with 12 bases between. This CDR3 region has 13 residues. CDR1 SEHNR and CDR2 FQNEAQ come from the germline V gene (reference sequence). CDR3 sequence reads: CASTRAGEETQYF. CDR3 DNA: TGTGCCAGCACCCGAGCAGGGGAAGAGACCCAGTACTTC.

The V and J genes are TRBV19 and TRBJ1-1; D not resolved. Trimming shortened V by 5 bases and J by 0 bases, and 10 bases separated the two germline ends. The CDR3 consists of 14 residues. The germline CDR1 and CDR2 sequences are LNHDA and SQIVND (reference sequence). The CDR3: CASSLITMNTEAFF. The DNA of the CDR3 is TGTGCCAGTAGTCTAATAACCATGAACACTGAAGCTTTCTTT.

The V gene is TRBV19, the J gene TRBJ2-1; TRBD1 aligns across 8 bases. Germline V gene lookup returns CDR1 LNHDA and CDR2 SQIVND (reference sequence). V lost 6 bases to trimming and J lost 9 bases; unmatched junction nucleotides: 10. The CDR3 is 14 amino acids. CDR3 DNA sequence: TGTGCCAGTAGAAGGCAGGGGGCGCGAGGTGAGCAGTTCTTC. Its translation is CASRRQGARGEQFF.

This chain links TRBV6-6 with TRBJ2-7; 7 bases line up with TRBD1. Unmatched junction bases numbered 5, after V lost 6 bases and J lost 6 bases. The CDR3 is 12 residues long. Germline CDR1 and CDR2: MNHNY and SVGAGI (reference sequence). The CDR3 loop is CASSDPGGEQYF. The CDR3 nucleotides are TGTGCCAGCAGCGACCCAGGGGGCGAGCAGTACTTC.